These 3 T cell receptor beta chains share one sample of origin, sequenced in a study of T-cell reconstitution after alpha-beta-depleted transplantation in children. Library preparation (for TCRbeta) was performed with unique molecular identifiers. TCRdb processed the PCR reads anew with MiXCR; each CDR3 protein has one entry. The sample has fewer than 350,000 distinct CDR3 sequences, over 9% seen once. The sample here was PBMCs, taken before TCRalphabeta/CD19-depleted stem cell transplant. Source of these receptors: a boy in the first two years of life with acute myeloid leukemia, due to receive a stem cell transplant.

This clonotype came up many times. This chain uses TRBV19 with TRBJ1-5; D uncertain. V shed 7 bases and J shed 7 bases, with 11 bases lying between them. The germline CDR1 and CDR2 sequences are LNHDA and SQIVND (reference sequence). The CDR3 consists of 12 residues. This CDR3 is CASTLMGQPQHF. DNA of the CDR3: TGTGCCAGTACTCTTATGGGACAGCCCCAGCATTTT.

The CDR3 coding sequence is TGCAGTGCAGCAACAGGGGGCGCAGGTATCCAAGAGACCCAGTACTTC. This sequence encodes CSAATGGAGIQETQYF. The J gene is TRBJ2-5, the V gene TRBV20-1; TRBD1 aligns across 9 bases. The V and J ends lost 6 bases and 1 base, in that order; junction bases with no gene match: 12. The CDR3 extends over 16 amino acids. Germline V gene lookup returns CDR1 DFQATT and CDR2 SNEGSKA (reference sequence).

This clonotype was seen repeatedly, ten times or more. V gene TRBV9 combines with J gene TRBJ1-2, with 7 bases lining up with TRBD1. The CDR3 sequence is 16 residues long. From germline, CDR1 is SGDLS and CDR2 YYNGEE. The V gene end was trimmed by 0 bases and the J gene end by 3 bases; junction bases not matched to a gene: 8. The CDR3 region is CASSVARDSDYYGYTF. CDR3 in DNA: TGTGCCAGCAGCGTAGCTCGGGACAGCGACTACTATGGCTACACCTTC.